This T cell receptor (beta chain) was obtained from a study of cytomegalovirus exposure and HLA in healthy donors. Overall study findings and caveats: Sequencing likely generated an artifact that appeared as a cluster of highly shared sequence variants.

Worth noting for this clone: Antigen unknown.

Primers included in the PCR were 60 Vbeta and 13 Jbeta primers. TCRdb keeps only in-frame clones here, not all; method: immunoSEQ multiplex PCR. This table has under 200,000 clones, approximately 82% appearing once. This TCR was sampled from a man aged 50 to 59 in good health and CMV-seropositive. Sequenced sample: PBMCs.

The chain's CDR3 is CAAQGGGTYQPQHF. CDR3 DNA: TGTGCCGCTCAGGGTGGGGGGACCTATCAGCCCCAGCATTTT. The rearrangement uses TRBV19 and TRBJ1-5, with D perhaps matching TRBD1 (5 bases). The V and J ends lost 11 bases and 5 bases respectively, with 19 bases between them. Germline CDR1 and CDR2: LNHDA and SQIVND (reference sequence). The CDR3 has 14 residues.